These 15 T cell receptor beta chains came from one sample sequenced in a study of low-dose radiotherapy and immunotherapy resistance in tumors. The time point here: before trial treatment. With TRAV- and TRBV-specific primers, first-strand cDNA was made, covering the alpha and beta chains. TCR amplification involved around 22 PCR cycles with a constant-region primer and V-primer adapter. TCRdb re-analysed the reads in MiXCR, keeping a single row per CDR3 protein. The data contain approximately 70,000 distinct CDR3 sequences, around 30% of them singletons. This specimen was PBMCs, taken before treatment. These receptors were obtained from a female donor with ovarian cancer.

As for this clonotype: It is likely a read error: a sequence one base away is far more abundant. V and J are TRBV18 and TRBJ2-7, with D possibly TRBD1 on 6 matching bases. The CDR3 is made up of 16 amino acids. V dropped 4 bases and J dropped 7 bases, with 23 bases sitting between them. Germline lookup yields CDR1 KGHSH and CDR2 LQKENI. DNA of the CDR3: TGTGCCAGCTCACTCTTAACGAGGGGGTCCTACAATGAGCAGTACTTC. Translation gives CASSLLTRGSYNEQYF.

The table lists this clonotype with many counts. The CDR3 loop reads CASKKGVPGAEAFF. The CDR3 DNA reads as TGTGCCAGCAAAAAAGGGGTCCCCGGGGCTGAAGCTTTCTTT. The rearrangement links TRBV6-2 or TRBV6-3 to TRBJ1-1; tentative D call: TRBD1 (5 bases). CDR1 is MNHEY, CDR2 SVGEGT, per germline. The CDR3 runs 14 residues. V was trimmed by 7 bases and J by 6 bases, leaving 18 bases between them.

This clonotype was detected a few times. As DNA, the CDR3 is TGTGCCAGCAGGATAAGAGGACAGGGAGACAATCAGCCCCAGCATTTT. This encodes CASRIRGQGDNQPQHF. The gene calls are TRBV6-1 and TRBJ1-5, with 8 bases fitting TRBD1. Per the germline V gene, CDR1 is MNHNS and CDR2 is SASEGT. This CDR3 is 16 amino acids long. With V trimmed by 6 bases and J by 3 bases, 10 bases remained unmatched.

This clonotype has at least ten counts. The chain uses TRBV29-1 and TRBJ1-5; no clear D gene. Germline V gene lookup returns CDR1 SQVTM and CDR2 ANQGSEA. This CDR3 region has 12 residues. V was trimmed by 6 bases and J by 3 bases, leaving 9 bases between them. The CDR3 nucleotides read TGCAGCGTGGGAGGCCCCAATCAGCCCCAGCATTTT. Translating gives CSVGGPNQPQHF.

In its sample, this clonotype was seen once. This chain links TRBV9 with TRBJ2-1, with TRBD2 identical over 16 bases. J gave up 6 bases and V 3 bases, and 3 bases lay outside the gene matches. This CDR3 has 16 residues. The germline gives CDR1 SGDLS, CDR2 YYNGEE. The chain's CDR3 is CASSAGTSGRANEQFF. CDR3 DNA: TGTGCCAGCAGCGCCGGGACTAGCGGGAGGGCCAATGAGCAGTTCTTC. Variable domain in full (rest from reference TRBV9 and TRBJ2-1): DSGVTQTPKHLITATGQRVTLRCSPRSGDLSVYWYQQSLDQGLQFLIQYYNGEERAKGNILERFSAQQFPDLHSELNLSSLELGDSALYFCASSAGTSGRANEQFFGPGTRLTVL.

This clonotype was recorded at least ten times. The CDR3, as DNA: TGCAGTGCTATGGACTATCAAGAGACCCAGTACTTC. It is translated as CSAMDYQETQYF. The chain employs TRBV20-1 and TRBJ2-5; D possibly corresponds to TRBD2 (6 bases). CDR1 DFQATT and CDR2 SNEGSKA come from the germline V gene (reference sequence). The V gene lost 4 bases and the J gene lost 2 bases, with 8 bases spanning the gap. CDR3 size: 12 residues.

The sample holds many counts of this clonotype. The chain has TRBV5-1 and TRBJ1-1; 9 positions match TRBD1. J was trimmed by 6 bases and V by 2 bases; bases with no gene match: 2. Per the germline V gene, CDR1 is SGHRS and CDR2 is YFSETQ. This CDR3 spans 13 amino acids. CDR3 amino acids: CASSFTGGPEAFF. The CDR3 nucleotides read TGCGCCAGCAGCTTCACAGGGGGCCCTGAAGCTTTCTTT.

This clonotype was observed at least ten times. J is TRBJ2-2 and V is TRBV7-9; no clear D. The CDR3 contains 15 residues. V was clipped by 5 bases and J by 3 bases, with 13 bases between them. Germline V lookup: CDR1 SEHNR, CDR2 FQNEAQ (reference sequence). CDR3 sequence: CASSIWGSDTGELFF. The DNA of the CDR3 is TGTGCCAGCAGCATTTGGGGATCGGACACCGGGGAGCTGTTTTTT.

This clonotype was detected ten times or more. In DNA form, the CDR3 reads TGCGCCAGCAGCTTGATAGCGGGAGGCACAGATACGCAGTATTTT. This translates into CASSLIAGGTDTQYF. The J gene is TRBJ2-3, the V gene TRBV5-1, with TRBD2 identical over 9 bases. The V segment lost 1 base and the J segment 1 base; nucleotides outside the gene matches: 1. The CDR3 runs to 15 residues. The germline gives CDR1 SGHRS, CDR2 YFSETQ.

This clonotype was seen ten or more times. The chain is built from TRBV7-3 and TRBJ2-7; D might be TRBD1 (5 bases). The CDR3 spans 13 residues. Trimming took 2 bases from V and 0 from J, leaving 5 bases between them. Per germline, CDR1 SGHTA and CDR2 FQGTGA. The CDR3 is CASSLDSSYEQYF. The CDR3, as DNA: TGTGCCAGCAGCTTAGACAGCTCCTACGAGCAGTACTTC.

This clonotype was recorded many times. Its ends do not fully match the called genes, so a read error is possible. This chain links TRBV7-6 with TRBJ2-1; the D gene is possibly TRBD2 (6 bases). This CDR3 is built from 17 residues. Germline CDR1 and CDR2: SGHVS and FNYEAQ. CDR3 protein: CASSLAPDRGTYNEQFF. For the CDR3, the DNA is TGTGCCAGCAGCCTAGCCCCGGATCGGGGGACTTACAATGAGCAGTTCTTC.

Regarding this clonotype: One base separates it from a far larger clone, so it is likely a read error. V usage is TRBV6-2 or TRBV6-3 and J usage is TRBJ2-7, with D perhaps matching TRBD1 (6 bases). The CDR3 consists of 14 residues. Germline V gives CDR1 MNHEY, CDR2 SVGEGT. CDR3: CACSESLHRDEQYF. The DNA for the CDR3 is TGCGCCTGCAGTGAGTCCCTCCACAGGGACGAGCAGTACTTC.

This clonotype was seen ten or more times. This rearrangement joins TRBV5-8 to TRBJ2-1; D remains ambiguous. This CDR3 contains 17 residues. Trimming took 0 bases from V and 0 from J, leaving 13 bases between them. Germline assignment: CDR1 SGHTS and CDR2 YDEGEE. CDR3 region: CASSLALSGISYNEQFF. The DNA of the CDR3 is TGTGCCAGCAGCTTGGCCCTATCAGGAATCTCCTACAATGAGCAGTTCTTC.

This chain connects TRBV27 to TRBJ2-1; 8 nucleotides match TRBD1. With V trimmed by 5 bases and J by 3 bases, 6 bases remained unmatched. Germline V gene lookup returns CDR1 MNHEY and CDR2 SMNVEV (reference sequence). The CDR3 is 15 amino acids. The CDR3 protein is CASSQSGGYYNEQFF. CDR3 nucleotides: TGTGCCAGCAGTCAATCAGGGGGCTACTACAATGAGCAGTTCTTC.

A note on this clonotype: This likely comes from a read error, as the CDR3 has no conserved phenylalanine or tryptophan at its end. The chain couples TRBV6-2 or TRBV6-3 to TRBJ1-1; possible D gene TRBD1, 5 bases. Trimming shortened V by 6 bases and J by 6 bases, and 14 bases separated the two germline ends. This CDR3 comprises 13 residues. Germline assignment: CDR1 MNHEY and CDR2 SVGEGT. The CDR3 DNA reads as TGTGCCAGCAGAAGGGGCAGTGGCGCTGAAGCTTTCCTT. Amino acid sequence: CASRRGSGAEAFL.